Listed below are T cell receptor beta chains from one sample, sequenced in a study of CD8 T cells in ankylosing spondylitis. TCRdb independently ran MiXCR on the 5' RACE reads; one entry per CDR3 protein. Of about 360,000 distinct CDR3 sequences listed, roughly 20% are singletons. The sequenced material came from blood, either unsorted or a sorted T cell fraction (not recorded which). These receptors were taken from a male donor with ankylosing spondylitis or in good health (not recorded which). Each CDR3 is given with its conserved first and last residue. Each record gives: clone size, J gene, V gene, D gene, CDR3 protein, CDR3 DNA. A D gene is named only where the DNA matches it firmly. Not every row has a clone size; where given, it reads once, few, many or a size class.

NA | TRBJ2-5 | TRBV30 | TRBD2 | CAWSRLAGLKTQYF | TGTGCCTGGAGTCGGCTAGCGGGGTTGAAGACCCAGTACTTC
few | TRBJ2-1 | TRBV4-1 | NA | CASSQEQTPSYNEQFF | TGCGCCAGCAGCCAAGAGCAAACCCCCTCCTACAATGAGCAGTTCTTC
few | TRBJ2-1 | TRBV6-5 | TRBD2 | CASSHTSGGSSYNEQFF | TGTGCCAGCAGTCACACTAGCGGGGGAAGCTCCTACAATGAGCAGTTCTTC
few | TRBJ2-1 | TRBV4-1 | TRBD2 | CASSSLASGGYNEQFF | TGCGCCAGCAGCTCTCTAGCTAGCGGGGGCTACAATGAGCAGTTCTTC
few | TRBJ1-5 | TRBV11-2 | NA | CASSLVWGSSHPPDQPQHF | TGTGCCAGCAGCTTAGTTTGGGGCTCATCACACCCCCCAGATCAGCCCCAGCATTTT
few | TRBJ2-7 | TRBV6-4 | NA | CAGPRFSYEQYF | TGTGCCGGCCCAAGGTTCTCCTACGAGCAGTACTTC
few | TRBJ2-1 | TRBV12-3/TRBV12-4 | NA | CASHLGFSPMREQFF | TGTGCCAGCCATTTAGGGTTTTCCCCAATGCGGGAGCAGTTCTTC
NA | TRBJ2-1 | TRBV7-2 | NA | CAETGSYNEQFF | TGTGCCGAGACGGGCTCCTACAATGAGCAGTTCTTC
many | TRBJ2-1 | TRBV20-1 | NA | CSARDNTHYNEQFF | TGCAGTGCTAGGGACAACACTCACTACAATGAGCAGTTCTTC
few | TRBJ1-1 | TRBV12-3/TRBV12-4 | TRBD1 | CASTSGQGGLRAFF | TGTGCCAGCACCTCCGGACAGGGAGGTTTACGAGCTTTCTTT
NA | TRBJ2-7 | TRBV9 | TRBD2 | CASSPSGTSGVEQYF | TGTGCCAGCAGCCCCTCCGGGACTAGCGGGGTCGAGCAGTACTTC
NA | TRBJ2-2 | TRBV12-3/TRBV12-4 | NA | CASSPQPSASGELFF | TGTGCCAGCAGCCCCCAACCTAGCGCGAGCGGGGAGCTGTTTTTT
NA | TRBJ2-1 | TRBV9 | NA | CASSEGEGAQDEQFF | TGTGCCAGCTCGGAGGGGGAGGGAGCTCAGGATGAGCAGTTCTTC
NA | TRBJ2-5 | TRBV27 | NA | CASSSRTETQETQYF | TGTGCCAGCAGTTCCCGGACAGAGACTCAAGAGACCCAGTACTTC
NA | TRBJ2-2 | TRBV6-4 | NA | CASSDGENTGELFF | TGTGCCAGCAGTGACGGGGAGAACACCGGGGAGCTGTTTTTT
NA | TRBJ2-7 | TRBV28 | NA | CASGEAGSHEQYF | TGTGCCAGCGGGGAGGCAGGGTCCCACGAGCAGTACTTC
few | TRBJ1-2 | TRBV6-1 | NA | CASTASRGNYGYTF | TGTGCCAGCACCGCGAGTCGGGGCAACTATGGCTACACCTTC
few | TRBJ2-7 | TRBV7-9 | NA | CASSPPHRREQYF | TGTGCCAGCAGCCCCCCACACCGTCGAGAGCAGTACTTC
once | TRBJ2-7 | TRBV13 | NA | CASRPRGESGEQYF | TGTGCCAGCAGACCCAGGGGTGAATCTGGCGAGCAGTACTTC
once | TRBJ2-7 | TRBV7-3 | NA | CASSLLALAPYEQYF | TGTGCCAGCAGCTTACTAGCGCTGGCACCCTACGAGCAGTACTTC
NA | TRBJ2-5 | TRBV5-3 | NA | CAMGPVASDARGETQYF | TGTGCCATGGGCCCCGTGGCTTCCGACGCGAGAGGAGAGACCCAGTACTTC
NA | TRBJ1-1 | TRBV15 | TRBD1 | CATARGANTEAFF | TGTGCCACCGCCAGGGGGGCGAACACTGAAGCTTTCTTT
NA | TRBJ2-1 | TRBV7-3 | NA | CASSLVLGYNEQFF | TGTGCCAGCAGCTTAGTACTAGGCTACAATGAGCAGTTCTTC
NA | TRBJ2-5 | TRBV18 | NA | CASSLEYSGGETQYF | TGTGCCAGCTCACTCGAATACAGTGGCGGGGAGACCCAGTACTTC
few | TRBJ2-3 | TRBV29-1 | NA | CSVAGRDPGTQYF | TGCAGCGTTGCGGGCAGGGATCCTGGTACGCAGTATTTT
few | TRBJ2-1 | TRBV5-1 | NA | CASSLAWDNEQFF | TGCGCCAGCAGCCTGGCCTGGGACAATGAGCAGTTCTTC
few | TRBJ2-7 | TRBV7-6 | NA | CASSTPKDKGLQYF | TGTGCCAGCAGTACCCCCAAGGACAAGGGGTTGCAGTACTTC
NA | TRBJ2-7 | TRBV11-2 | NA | CASSLGAPRQYF | TGTGCCAGCAGCTTAGGGGCCCCGCGGCAGTACTTC
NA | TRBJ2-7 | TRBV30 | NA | CAWSETSYEQYF | TGTGCCTGGAGTGAAACAAGCTACGAGCAGTACTTC
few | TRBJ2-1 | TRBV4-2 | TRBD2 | CASSQASGEAHEQFF | TGTGCCAGCAGCCAAGCTAGCGGAGAGGCTCATGAGCAGTTCTTC
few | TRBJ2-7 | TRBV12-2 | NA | CASPGEGPSSYEQYF | TGTGCAAGTCCCGGTGAGGGCCCCAGCTCCTACGAGCAGTACTTC
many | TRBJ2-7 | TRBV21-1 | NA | CASSKLGDKGDNLGEQYF | TGTGCCAGCAGCAAATTGGGGGATAAGGGAGACAACCTCGGAGAGCAGTACTTC
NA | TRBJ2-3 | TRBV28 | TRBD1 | CASSFQGQSSTDTQYF | TGTGCCAGCAGTTTTCAGGGACAGAGTAGCACAGATACGCAGTATTTT
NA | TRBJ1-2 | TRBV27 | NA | CASSLTGKGYGYTF | TGTGCCAGCAGCTTAACAGGGAAAGGTTATGGCTACACCTTC
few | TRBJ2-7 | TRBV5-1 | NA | CASSLDRHTYEQYF | TGCGCCAGCAGCTTGGACAGGCATACCTACGAGCAGTACTTC
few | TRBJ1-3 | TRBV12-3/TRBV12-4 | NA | CASSFGAASGNTIYF | TGTGCCAGCAGTTTCGGGGCAGCCTCTGGAAACACCATATATTTT
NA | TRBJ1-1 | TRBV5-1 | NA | CASSLEGTAEAFF | TGCGCCAGCAGCTTGGAGGGGACGGCTGAAGCTTTCTTT
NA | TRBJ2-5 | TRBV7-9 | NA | CASSLALGSDQETQYF | TGTGCCAGCAGCTTAGCCCTAGGGTCGGACCAAGAGACCCAGTACTTC
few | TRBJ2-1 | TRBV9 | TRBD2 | CASSGPGLGGRDEQFF | TGTGCCAGCAGCGGCCCCGGTTTGGGGGGGAGAGATGAGCAGTTCTTC
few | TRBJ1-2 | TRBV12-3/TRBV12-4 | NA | CASTSWDTYGYTF | TGTGCCAGCACCTCGTGGGACACGTATGGCTACACCTTC